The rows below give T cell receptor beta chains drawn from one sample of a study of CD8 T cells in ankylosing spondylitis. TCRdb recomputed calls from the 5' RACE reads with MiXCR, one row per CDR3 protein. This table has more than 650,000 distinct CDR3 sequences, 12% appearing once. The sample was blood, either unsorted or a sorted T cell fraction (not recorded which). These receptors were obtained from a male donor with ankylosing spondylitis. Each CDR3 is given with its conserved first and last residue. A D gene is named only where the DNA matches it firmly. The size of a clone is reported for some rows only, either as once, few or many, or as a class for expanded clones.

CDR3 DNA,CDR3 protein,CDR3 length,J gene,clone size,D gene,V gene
TGTGCCACCCCGGGGCCCAATACCGGGGAGCTGTTTTTT,CATPGPNTGELFF,13,TRBJ2-2,NA,NA,TRBV6-1
TGCGCCAGCAGCCGCCAGCGGGGGGGAGCGACCCAGTACTTC,CASSRQRGGATQYF,14,TRBJ2-5,few,TRBD2,TRBV4-1
TGTGCCAGCAGTGAACCCCCGGGATACGAGCAGTACTTC,CASSEPPGYEQYF,13,TRBJ2-7,few,NA,TRBV25-1
TGTGCCAGCAGCGAAGGACAGGGCTATGGCTACACCTTC,CASSEGQGYGYTF,13,TRBJ1-2,many,TRBD1,TRBV12-3/TRBV12-4
TGTGCCAGCAGCGTAGCCCCGGGACGGACAGATACGCAGTATTTT,CASSVAPGRTDTQYF,15,TRBJ2-3,few,NA,TRBV9
TGCAGTGCCTTGGACTACCACCAAGAGACCCAGTACTTC,CSALDYHQETQYF,13,TRBJ2-5,NA,NA,TRBV20-1
TGTGCCAGCAGCTTTTCAGAGACGGGCTCCTACAATGAGCAGTTCTTC,CASSFSETGSYNEQFF,16,TRBJ2-1,many,NA,TRBV7-9
TGTGCCACCAGTGATTCGGCGGGCAGAGGAACAGATACGCAGTATTTT,CATSDSAGRGTDTQYF,16,TRBJ2-3,once,NA,TRBV24-1
TGTGCCAGCAGCGCGACAGGGGTGAGGACCTACGAGCGGTACTTC,CASSATGVRTYERYF,15,TRBJ2-7,NA,TRBD1,TRBV7-2
TGCAGTGCTAGAGATTGGATTTCGCAAGAGACCCAGTACTTC,CSARDWISQETQYF,14,TRBJ2-5,NA,NA,TRBV20-1
TGCAGTGCTAGGTCTGGGCTGGCCAAAAACATTCAGTACTTC,CSARSGLAKNIQYF,14,TRBJ2-4,few,NA,TRBV20-1
TGCGCCAGCAGCTTGGAGCCCTCCTCAGAGCAGTACTTC,CASSLEPSSEQYF,13,TRBJ2-7,many,NA,TRBV5-1
TGTGCCAGCAGCTTACAAAATGAGCAGTTCTTC,CASSLQNEQFF,11,TRBJ2-1,many,NA,TRBV7-2
TGTGCCACCAGCAGAAGAGGACAGGGGGCACTTTACTGGGGCAATGAGCAGTTCTTC,CATSRRGQGALYWGNEQFF,19,TRBJ2-1,few,TRBD1,TRBV15
TGCAGTGCTAGAGGGGTAGCGGTTAACACAGATACGCAGTATTTT,CSARGVAVNTDTQYF,15,TRBJ2-3,few,NA,TRBV20-1
TGTGCCAGCAGCCAAGTAGGAGGACAGGGAGGCTACGAGCAGTACTTC,CASSQVGGQGGYEQYF,16,TRBJ2-7,many,TRBD1,TRBV3-1
TGTGCCAGCAGCTTAGTACAGGGGGAAGAGACCCAGTACTTC,CASSLVQGEETQYF,14,TRBJ2-5,many,TRBD1,TRBV7-9
TGCAGTGCTAGTACGACAGGGACGGCCTACGAGCAGTACTTC,CSASTTGTAYEQYF,14,TRBJ2-7,many,TRBD1,TRBV20-1